This TCR beta chain was documented in a study of blood T cell repertoires in COVID-19. Across the study: The United States, Italy and Spain provided the acute and convalescent COVID-19 samples. The analysed material was cDNA or gDNA that came from T cells, B-cell-depleted T cells, or PBMCs.

Libraries were prepared by immunoSEQ multiplex PCR; TCRdb keeps only in-frame clonotypes and omits some of them. This sample carries under 300,000 clones, about 88% of them seen once, and the ten largest clones take more than 1.1%. CDR1 and CDR2 (germline): SGHTA, FQGTGA. This CDR3 has 13 amino acids. After removal of 5 bases from V and 1 base from J, the junction contained 2 bases not matched to a gene. The table lists this clone with a few counts. Sequences were obtained from peripheral blood. The origin of this receptor is a human donor with COVID-19, enrolled during active disease. The donor label of this sample is uncertain. The V gene is TRBV7-3, the J gene TRBJ2-7; 7 bases are a match to TRBD1. DNA for the CDR3: TGTGCCAGCAGCCCGGGACAGTCCTACGAGCAGTACTTC. Amino acids: CASSPGQSYEQYF. Using reference TRBV7-3 and TRBJ2-7 for the parts outside the CDR3, the full variable domain is GAGVSQTPSNKVTEKGKYVELRCDPISGHTALYWYRQSLGQGPEFLIYFQGTGAADDSGLPNDRFFAVRPEGSVSTLKIQRTERGDSAVYLCASSPGQSYEQYFGPGTRLTVT.